This T cell receptor (beta chain) was sequenced for a study of response to subunit inactivated influenza vaccine. TCRdb re-derived calls from the RT-PCR reads in MiXCR, one entry per CDR3 protein. In the table there are roughly 150,000 distinct CDR3 sequences, approximately 10% of which are singletons. Trimming removed 8 bases at V and 1 base at J, with 9 bases between. Looked up from germline, CDR1 is SEHNR and CDR2 is FQNEAQ (reference sequence). The length of the CDR3 is 13 residues. Sample: non-naive T cells sorted from PBMCs, taken roughly 45 days after vaccination. The TCR was taken from a man aged 45-60 years who received an inactivated influenza vaccine. This rearrangement joins TRBV7-9 to TRBJ2-1; tentative D call: TRBD1 (5 bases). CDR3 nucleotides: TGTGCCAGCCACGACAGTTCCTACAATGAGCAGTTCTTC. This encodes CASHDSSYNEQFF.